The source of this T cell receptor beta chain is a study of response to subunit inactivated influenza vaccine. Overall study findings and caveats: The authors proposed limited new T cell recruitment per seasonal influenza vaccination.

TCRdb processed the RT-PCR reads anew with MiXCR; each CDR3 protein has one entry. The sample includes about 540,000 distinct CDR3 sequences, under 30% of them seen just once. The table lists this clonotype with many counts. The antigen is not known. The CDR3 is 16 amino acids. Deletions cut 5 bases from V and 1 base from J, with 16 bases between. Per the germline V gene, CDR1 is SGHRS and CDR2 is YFSETQ. This same sample was also taken into another study, of T cells expressing NK-cell markers. That paper states: Synthesis of TCR beta cDNA relied on 5'RACE template switching carrying UMIs. Each TCR beta repertoire originated in sorted T cells that were CD3+CD56+NKG2C+, CD3+CD56+NKG2C- or CD3+CD56-NKG2C+. The study sequenced eight donors, seven HCMV-seropositive and one seronegative. HCMV specificity of the expanded NKG2C+ T cell clones stayed unclear.

The source of this sequence is a man aged 45-60 years who received an inactivated influenza vaccine. V is TRBV5-1 and J is TRBJ2-4, with D hard to call. Source: CD4+ T cells sorted from PBMCs, taken about 11 days after vaccination. The CDR3 protein is CASSLTAGAAKNIQYF. The CDR3 nucleotides are TGCGCCAGCAGTTTGACCGCAGGAGCGGCCAAAAACATTCAGTACTTC.